Listed here are 32 T cell receptor beta chains from one sample, sequenced in a study of beta chain bispecific antibodies for T cell cancers. Study-wide points: In these mixed samples, most targeted TRBV reads derived from the leukemia cell line. The TRBV12-3 share of total TRBV signal fell more than 97% after anti-TRBV12 rather than anti-CD19 exposure.

Either OKT3 anti-CD3 antibody or CD3/CD28 beads expanded T cells from blood mononuclear cells over 3 days. Their specific antigens are unknown. TCRdb reprocessed the 5' RACE reads via MiXCR and lists one record per CDR3 protein. This sample carries about 20,000 distinct CDR3 sequences, more than 2% of them seen once, and the ten largest clones take around 5.2%. Sequences were derived from healthy donor T cells cultured with leukemia cells, sampled from a culture containing a bispecific antibody targeting TCR Vbeta12. These receptors all come from a human donor in good health. Some clones in this sample may be carry-over from other donors' samples.

There are a few counts of this clonotype. V gene TRBV20-1 combines with J gene TRBJ1-1, with TRBD1 as a possible D gene (6 bases). In germline, CDR1 is DFQATT, CDR2 SNEGSKA (reference sequence). Trimming left V 1 base short and J 4 bases short, with 16 bases between. This CDR3 has 15 residues. The CDR3 bases are TGCAGTGCTAGAGCCCCCTCCGGGGGGCTCACTGAAGCTTTCTTT. Amino acid sequence: CSARAPSGGLTEAFF.

The rearrangement uses TRBV7-9 and TRBJ2-2; maybe TRBD1 (6 bases). The V gene lost 4 bases and the J gene lost 4 bases, with 16 bases spanning the gap. The CDR3 length is 16 residues. Germline loops: CDR1 SEHNR, CDR2 FQNEAQ (reference sequence). CDR3 DNA: TGTGCCAGCAGCTCCTGGGCAGGGGCGGCCACCGGGGAGCTGTTTTTT. It codes for CASSSWAGAATGELFF.

This clonotype showed up many times. V is TRBV5-1 and J is TRBJ1-1; 7 nucleotides agree with TRBD1. The CDR3 totals 14 residues. The V gene end was trimmed by 4 bases and the J gene end by 2 bases; junction bases not matched to a gene: 5. Germline CDR1 is SGHRS and CDR2 is YFSETQ. The CDR3 DNA follows: TGCGCCAGCAGCGTCGGACAGGCCAACACTGAAGCTTTCTTT. Encoded protein: CASSVGQANTEAFF.

This clonotype was counted ten times or more. The chain uses TRBV6-5 and TRBJ1-2, with D unresolved. V lost 0 bases and J 8 bases, leaving 10 bases between the germline ends. CDR1 and CDR2 (germline): MNHEY, SVGAGI. The CDR3 contains 13 residues. The CDR3 DNA reads as TGTGCCAGCAGTTACTCGACTTTTTGGGGCTACACCTTC. As protein: CASSYSTFWGYTF.

The table lists this clonotype with many counts. The rearrangement joins TRBV19 to TRBJ2-5; TRBD2 matches 9 bases. The CDR3 has 14 amino acids. V trimming: 9 bases; J trimming: 0 bases; junction bases outside the gene matches: 5. Germline CDR1 and CDR2: LNHDA and SQIVND (reference sequence). Here the CDR3 reads CASKRGVDQETQYF. The CDR3 DNA follows: TGTGCCAGCAAGCGGGGGGTCGACCAAGAGACCCAGTACTTC.

This clonotype has ten or more counts. This sequence joins TRBV12-3 or TRBV12-4 and TRBJ1-3, with D uncertain. CDR3 length: 12 amino acids. V dropped 9 bases and J dropped 4 bases, with 10 bases sitting between them. DNA for the CDR3: TGTGCCAGTACCCTCACCGGAAACACCATATATTTT. This codes for CASTLTGNTIYF.

This clonotype is termed medium-sized. This chain joins TRBV7-8 and TRBJ2-5; D is perhaps TRBD2 (6 bases). The CDR3 has 15 amino acids. CDR1 and CDR2 (germline): SGHVS, FQNEAQ. The V end lost 1 base, the J end lost 4 bases, and 13 bases lay between the germline ends. The CDR3 loop is CASSLVFGGRETQYF. Written as DNA, the CDR3 is TGTGCCAGCAGCTTAGTTTTCGGGGGACGAGAGACCCAGTACTTC.

This clonotype came up many times. This chain links TRBV5-4 with TRBJ2-1; 8 bases align to TRBD2. CDR3 length equals 17 residues. The germline V gene encodes CDR1 SGHNT and CDR2 YYREEE (reference sequence). V was pared by 0 bases and J by 5 bases, with 10 bases of the junction left unmatched. Here the CDR3 DNA reads TGTGCCAGCAGCTTGGGGGTGCGGGGGGCCTATAACAATGAGCAGTTCTTC. As protein: CASSLGVRGAYNNEQFF.

This clonotype has at least ten counts. V gene TRBV15 combines with J gene TRBJ1-5; tentatively, D is TRBD1 (6 bases). CDR1 LNHNV and CDR2 YYDKDF come from the germline V gene (reference sequence). The CDR3 is made up of 14 amino acids. V lost 4 bases and J lost 12, with 19 bases in between. The CDR3 is CATSTRRQVDHQHF. The CDR3 DNA is TGTGCCACCAGCACCCGACGACAGGTCGACCACCAGCATTTT.

This clonotype was detected ten times or more. This rearrangement joins TRBV20-1 to TRBJ1-5, with TRBD1 matching over 8 bases. V dropped 3 bases and J dropped 6; count of bases not matched to a gene: 10. The CDR3 totals 15 residues. The germline V gene encodes CDR1 DFQATT and CDR2 SNEGSKA (reference sequence). CDR3 sequence reads: CSARAPDRGTQPQHF. In DNA form, the CDR3 reads TGCAGTGCTAGGGCGCCTGACAGGGGAACTCAGCCCCAGCATTTT.

The V call is TRBV2, the J call TRBJ1-2, with D uncertain. CDR3 length equals 15 residues. Per the germline V gene, CDR1 is SNHLY and CDR2 is FYNNEI. V lost 3 bases and J lost 2, with 13 bases in between. As DNA, the CDR3 is TGTGCCAGCAGTGATCCGGCCCGCCTAAACTATGGCTACACCTTC. Amino acids: CASSDPARLNYGYTF.

This clonotype was counted many times. The chain links TRBV30 to TRBJ2-2; 7 nucleotides agree with TRBD1. V lost 3 bases, J lost 2 bases, and 6 bases stayed unmatched. Germline values: CDR1 GTSNPN, CDR2 SVGIG (reference sequence). This CDR3 region has 15 residues. CDR3 protein: CAWRAGTVNTGELFF. CDR3 coding DNA: TGTGCCTGGAGGGCAGGGACAGTAAACACCGGGGAGCTGTTTTTT.

This clonotype was counted ten times or more. The chain couples TRBV28 to TRBJ1-2; D unclear. Germline V gives CDR1 MDHEN, CDR2 SYDVKM. Trimming took off 6 bases at V and 6 bases at J, with 14 bases between the two ends. The CDR3 is made up of 13 amino acids. Here the CDR3 DNA reads TGTGCCAGCAGCTATTCGGGCGGCGATGGCTACACCTTC. Translated: CASSYSGGDGYTF.

This clonotype was found a few times. The chain has TRBV2 and TRBJ2-1; D uncertain. There are 13 residues in the CDR3. CDR1 and CDR2 (germline): SNHLY, FYNNEI. V dropped 1 base and J dropped 9 bases, with 10 bases sitting between them. CDR3 loop: CASSEGDGLEQFF. The DNA of the CDR3 is TGTGCCAGCAGTGAAGGTGACGGTCTTGAGCAGTTCTTC.

This clonotype was counted ten times or more. The V call is TRBV27, the J call TRBJ1-2; 12 bases align to TRBD1. Germline V gives CDR1 MNHEY, CDR2 SMNVEV (reference sequence). The length of the CDR3 is 14 residues. The V gene end was trimmed by 5 bases and the J gene end by 8 bases; junction bases not matched to a gene: 6. The CDR3 DNA is TGTGCCAGCAGTAGGGACAGGGGGCAGGGGGGCTACACCTTC. Encoded protein: CASSRDRGQGGYTF.

This clonotype showed up just a few times. J is TRBJ2-2 and V is TRBV7-2; D might be TRBD1 (6 bases). Between the trimmed V and J ends, which lost 1 base and 6 bases, there was a span of 15 bases. The CDR3 is made up of 16 amino acids. CDR1 SGHTA and CDR2 FQGNSA come from the germline V gene. The CDR3, as DNA: TGTGCCAGCAGCTTAGAGGGTACAGGGATGGCCGGGGAGCTGTTTTTT. Translation gives CASSLEGTGMAGELFF.

There are many counts of this clonotype. This chain links TRBV7-6 with TRBJ2-3; D is ambiguous. Trimming removed 1 base from V and 6 bases from J, with 8 bases in between. Germline V lookup: CDR1 SGHVS, CDR2 FNYEAQ. The CDR3 has 13 residues. The CDR3 region is CASSLGRADTQYF. The CDR3 region has the DNA TGTGCCAGCAGCTTAGGAAGGGCGGATACGCAGTATTTT.

In its sample, this clonotype was seen many times. The V call is TRBV7-8, the J call TRBJ2-2, with 8 positions matching TRBD1. V shed 2 bases and J 6 bases; nucleotides not matched to a gene: 8. The CDR3 sequence is 16 residues long. Germline V gives CDR1 SGHVS, CDR2 FQNEAQ. The CDR3 is CASSLLAGGDSGELFF. Written as DNA, the CDR3 is TGTGCCAGCAGCTTACTGGCAGGGGGCGATTCCGGGGAGCTGTTTTTT.

Ten or more counts support this clonotype. The rearrangement joins TRBV5-6 to TRBJ1-1; no reliable D call. Germline V gives CDR1 SGHDT, CDR2 YYEEEE. This CDR3 has 15 residues. V lost 1 base and J 6 bases, leaving 16 bases between the germline ends. CDR3: CASSLMGPKTSEAFF. In nucleotides, the CDR3 is TGTGCCAGCAGCTTGATGGGCCCGAAGACCTCTGAAGCTTTCTTT.

The sample holds many counts of this clonotype. The V call is TRBV4-2, the J call TRBJ1-1, with unresolved D. The CDR3 has 16 residues. From germline, CDR1 is LGHNA and CDR2 YNFKEQ. Trimming cost V 3 bases and J 0 bases, with 14 bases left between them. The CDR3 DNA follows: TGTGCCAGCAGCCACCTCACGGGAGGCATGAACACTGAAGCTTTCTTT. It codes for CASSHLTGGMNTEAFF.

Ten or more counts support this clonotype. The V and J genes are TRBV13 and TRBJ2-7; 10 positions agree with TRBD2. Germline CDR1 reads PRHDT; CDR2 reads FYEKMQ (reference sequence). V shed 6 bases, J shed 0 bases, and the junction held 2 bases outside the gene matches. The CDR3 totals 14 residues. The CDR3 protein is CASRKRGGSYEQYF. CDR3 in DNA: TGTGCCAGCAGAAAGCGGGGGGGCTCCTACGAGCAGTACTTC. Complete variable domain (other parts from reference TRBV13 and TRBJ2-7): AAGVIQSPRHLIKEKRETATLKCYPIPRHDTVYWYQQGPGQDPQFLISFYEKMQSDKGSIPDRFSAQQFSDYHSELNMSSLELGDSALYFCASRKRGGSYEQYFGPGTRLTVT.

There are many counts of this clonotype. This chain connects TRBV2 to TRBJ2-3, with 8 bases matching TRBD2. Germline CDR1 and CDR2: SNHLY and FYNNEI. CDR3 length: 16 amino acids. V lost 4 bases, J lost 5 bases, and 11 bases stayed unmatched. The CDR3 bases are TGTGCCAGCAGTGTCCCCGGACTAGCTGCAAGAGATACGCAGTATTTT. It codes for CASSVPGLAARDTQYF.

Ten or more counts support this clonotype. The chain employs TRBV15 and TRBJ1-4; 12 nucleotides agree with TRBD1. V was pared by 5 bases and J by 5 bases, with 9 bases of the junction left unmatched. The germline V gene encodes CDR1 LNHNV and CDR2 YYDKDF (reference sequence). This CDR3 spans 17 amino acids. CDR3 protein: CATSGPGQGAINEKLFF. The DNA for the CDR3 is TGTGCCACCAGCGGCCCGGGACAGGGGGCTATCAATGAAAAACTGTTTTTT.

This clonotype was picked up one time. Just one base apart from a much larger clone, this may be a read error. The rearrangement uses TRBV6-5 and TRBJ2-3; 11 positions match TRBD2. Unmatched junction bases numbered 11, after V lost 5 bases and J lost 4 bases. Germline values: CDR1 MNHEY, CDR2 SVGAGI. The CDR3 has 17 amino acids. CDR3 DNA: TGTGCCAGCAGTCACCAATGGACTAGCGGGCATGCAGATACGCAGTATTTT. This sequence encodes CASSHQWTSGHADTQYF.

This clonotype was counted ten times or more. V is TRBV6-5 and J is TRBJ2-5, with no clear D. The CDR3 runs 12 residues. Trimming removed 4 bases from V and 5 bases from J, with 8 bases in between. Germline CDR1 MNHEY, CDR2 SVGAGI. CDR3 protein: CASSSTGETQYF. The CDR3 bases are TGTGCCAGCAGTTCCACTGGGGAGACCCAGTACTTC.

This clonotype is deemed medium-sized. This chain joins TRBV5-1 and TRBJ2-7; TRBD1 matches 8 bases. Looked up from germline, CDR1 is SGHRS and CDR2 is YFSETQ. Losses at the gene ends were 5 bases for V and 3 bases for J; bases not matched to a gene: 13. This CDR3 is 16 amino acids long. The CDR3: CASSYRDRSIYYEQYF. CDR3 coding DNA: TGCGCCAGCAGTTACCGGGACAGGTCGATATACTACGAGCAGTACTTC.

This clonotype was seen ten or more times. This chain links TRBV4-1 with TRBJ1-4, with TRBD1 matching 7 bases. The V segment lost 4 bases and the J segment 2 bases; nucleotides outside the gene matches: 7. The CDR3 totals 16 residues. Germline values: CDR1 MGHRA, CDR2 YSYEKL. CDR3 sequence reads: CASSLWQGGTNEKLFF. The CDR3 region has the DNA TGCGCCAGCAGCCTTTGGCAGGGGGGGACTAATGAAAAACTGTTTTTT.

This clonotype was counted ten times or more. The chain employs TRBV16 and TRBJ2-4; D is unresolved. Germline lookup yields CDR1 KGHSY and CDR2 FQNENV. CDR3 length: 13 residues. Trimming took 6 bases from V and 0 from J, leaving 6 bases between them. CDR3 region: CASRLSAKNIQYF. Written as DNA, the CDR3 is TGTGCCAGCAGGCTCTCAGCCAAAAACATTCAGTACTTC. The full variable domain, rest sourced from reference TRBV16 and TRBJ2-4, is GEEVAQTPKHLVRGEGQKAKLYCAPIKGHSYVFWYQQVLKNEFKFLISFQNENVFDETGMPKERFSAKCLPNSPCSLEIQATKLEDSAVYFCASRLSAKNIQYFGAGTRLSVL.

This clonotype was counted many times. V and J are TRBV6-1 and TRBJ1-1, with D hard to call. Trimming took off 1 base at V and 3 bases at J, with 15 bases between the two ends. In germline, CDR1 is MNHNS, CDR2 SASEGT. CDR3 size: 16 residues. DNA for the CDR3: TGTGCCAGCAGTGAAGGGGGATTTCAATCGTACACTGAAGCTTTCTTT. Translated: CASSEGGFQSYTEAFF.

This clonotype occurred a few times. The V and J genes are TRBV7-2 and TRBJ1-2, with a weak D call TRBD1 (6 bases). The germline V gene encodes CDR1 SGHTA and CDR2 FQGNSA. The CDR3 spans 14 residues. Between the trimmed V and J ends, which lost 1 base and 6 bases, there was a span of 12 bases. CDR3 amino acids: CASSLEYGGNGYTF. The CDR3 DNA sequence: TGTGCCAGCAGCTTAGAGTACGGGGGCAATGGCTACACCTTC.

This clonotype is categorized as medium-sized. V and J are TRBV21-1 and TRBJ2-7. TRBV21-1 is tagged as a pseudogene. The CDR3 totals 14 residues. CDR3: CASSRPFKTYEQYF. In nucleotides, the CDR3 is TGTGCCAGCAGCAGGCCATTTAAAACCTACGAGCAGTACTTC.

This clonotype has a count of ten or more. The V gene is TRBV19, the J gene TRBJ1-5, with no clear D. The germline CDR1 and CDR2 sequences are LNHDA and SQIVND (reference sequence). The CDR3 runs 15 residues. Trimming left V 3 bases short and J 1 base short, with 10 bases between. Here the CDR3 DNA reads TGTGCCAGTAGTATTGTCTTGACAAGCAATCAGCCCCAGCATTTT. Its translation is CASSIVLTSNQPQHF.